This paragraph reports one T cell receptor (beta chain). The target of this receptor is not known. Coverage ceases 3 residues before the CDR3 finishes, and the germline J gene fills in the end. Distinct nucleotide sequences in the sample also encode this CDR3. This sample is part of a study of Tregs in tolerant kidney transplant recipients (dated 2019 in TCRdb). Turning to the overall study: Before combined kidney and bone marrow transplantation, this study identified donor-specific regulatory T cells using TCRbeta sequencing and then followed those same cells after transplant.

Transplants used related donors with nonmyeloablative bone marrow transplantation; mixed chimerism was transient in the human trials. Thawed PBMCs were FACS-sorted into unstimulated Tregs (CD4+CD25+CD127-), CD4+ non-Tregs (CD4+CD25-), CD4 cells and CD8 cells. 4 combined kidney and bone marrow transplant recipients from the ITN036ST trial were included as patients, and samples were available only from these trial subjects. Healthy control blood was processed to PBMCs with a Ficoll density gradient and then cryopreserved, whereas patient PBMCs were collected both before and after transplant. For TCRbeta CDR3 sequencing, genomic DNA from the sorted cells was extracted using the QIAGEN DNeasy Blood and Tissue Kit. High-throughput TCRbeta CDR3 sequencing, which included PCR amplification with bias correction and internal controls, was done commercially through immunoSEQ. The study's own analysis went as follows. A unique productive TCRbeta sequence was defined by the CDR3 nucleotide sequence when primers matched, and otherwise by the CDR3 amino acid sequence together with the Vbeta and Jbeta genes. As a correction for sorting error, sequences shared between sorted populations at a frequency ratio of 2:1 or less were discarded, and the remaining shared sequences were assigned to the higher population. Sequences were defined as donor-reactive when expanded at least 5-fold in CFSE-low cells versus unstimulated cells and present at a frequency of at least 0.01% in CFSE-low cells. Repertoire divergence was quantified by Jensen-Shannon divergence using the top 100 TCRbeta sequences ranked by frequency. For any sample with multiple sequencing runs, sorting error was corrected in each run separately before the runs were pooled. The source is immuneACCESS, and TCRdb retained only in-frame sequences with V and J called. Part of the clones is not carried over; for the studies checked, unresolved V genes explain less than half of this, and the remainder is unexplained. D and trimming come from the DNA, and the V and J calls and clone size come from that table. The table kept for this sample lists 30,000 to 40,000 clones. The leading ten clones occupy under 2% of the sample.

Points the paper makes about the study in general: Expanding Tregs with activated donor B cells appeared to identify the most biologically relevant and donor-specific TCRbeta repertoire. Donor-specific Treg expansion exceeded global Treg expansion in tolerant patients, suggesting antigen-driven rather than nonspecific expansion. Because only a small number of patients were included, the study had limitations, and the results will need to be validated in larger populations as well as under other immunosuppression protocols. Biological reproducibility was not directly addressed, though technical replication error appeared minimal. For some patients the PCR primers changed over time, which made it impossible to compare the samples from those patients at the nucleotide level.

V is pared back by 6 bases and J by 0 bases, with 4 bases lying between the germline termini. CDR1 and CDR2, per the germline V gene (reference sequence), are WNHNN and SYGVQD. There are 12 amino acids in the CDR3, from cysteine to phenylalanine inclusive. The DNA shown is the part of the CDR3 that was read: 27 bases, in frame from base 1. The receptor was derived from a human patient who received a combined kidney and bone marrow transplant. After a transplant, not all T cells may be the patient's own; some may come from the graft donor. The sequencing used CD4+ T cells from blood (PBMCs), collected 24 months after the transplant. The rearrangement joined TRBV10-1 to TRBJ2-3, with no confident D gene call. The CDR3 sequence is CASSFSTDTQYF. The covered CDR3 bases are TGCGCCAGCAGCTTCAGCACAGATACG.